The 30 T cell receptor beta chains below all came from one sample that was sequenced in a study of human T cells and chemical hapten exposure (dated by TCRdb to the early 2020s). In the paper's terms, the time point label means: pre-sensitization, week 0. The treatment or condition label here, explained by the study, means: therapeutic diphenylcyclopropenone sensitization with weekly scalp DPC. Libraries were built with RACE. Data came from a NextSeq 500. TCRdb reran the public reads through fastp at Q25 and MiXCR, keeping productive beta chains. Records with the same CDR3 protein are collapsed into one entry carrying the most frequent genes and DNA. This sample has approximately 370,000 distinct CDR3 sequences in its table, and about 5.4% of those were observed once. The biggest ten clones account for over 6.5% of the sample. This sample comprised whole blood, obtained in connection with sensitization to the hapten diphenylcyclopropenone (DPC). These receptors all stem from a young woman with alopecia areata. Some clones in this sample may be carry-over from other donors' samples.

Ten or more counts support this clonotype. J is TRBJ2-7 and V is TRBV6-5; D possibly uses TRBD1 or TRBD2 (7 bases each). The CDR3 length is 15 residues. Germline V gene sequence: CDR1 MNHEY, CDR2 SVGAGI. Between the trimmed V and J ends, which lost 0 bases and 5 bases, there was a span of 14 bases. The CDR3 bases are TGTGCCAGCAGTTACTCACGACAGGGAGGGGACGAGCAGTACTTC. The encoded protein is CASSYSRQGGDEQYF.

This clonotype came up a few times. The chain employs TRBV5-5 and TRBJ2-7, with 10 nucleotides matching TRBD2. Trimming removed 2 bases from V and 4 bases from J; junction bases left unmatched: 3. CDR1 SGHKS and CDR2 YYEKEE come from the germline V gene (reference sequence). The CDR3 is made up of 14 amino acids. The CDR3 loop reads CASSFGTSEYEQYF. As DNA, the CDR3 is TGTGCCAGCAGCTTCGGGACTAGCGAGTACGAGCAGTACTTC.

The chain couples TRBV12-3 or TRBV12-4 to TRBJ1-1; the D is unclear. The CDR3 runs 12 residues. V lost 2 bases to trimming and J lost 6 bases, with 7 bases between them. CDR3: CASSLTDPEAFF. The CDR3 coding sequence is TGTGCCAGCAGTTTAACGGACCCTGAAGCTTTCTTT.

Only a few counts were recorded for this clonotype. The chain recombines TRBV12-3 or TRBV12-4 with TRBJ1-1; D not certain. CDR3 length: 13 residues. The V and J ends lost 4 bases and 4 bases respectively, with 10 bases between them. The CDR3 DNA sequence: TGTGCCAGCAGTTCGGATAGGATCACTGAAGCTTTCTTT. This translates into CASSSDRITEAFF.

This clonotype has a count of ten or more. The chain's CDR3 is CASSPPGRGAEAFF. In DNA, the CDR3 is TGTGCCAGCAGCCCACCGGGACGAGGGGCTGAAGCTTTCTTT. The gene calls are TRBV6-5 and TRBJ1-1; D perhaps matches TRBD1 (5 bases). V lost 6 bases, J lost 6 bases, and 17 bases lay in between. Per the germline V gene, CDR1 is MNHEY and CDR2 is SVGAGI. The CDR3 runs 14 residues.

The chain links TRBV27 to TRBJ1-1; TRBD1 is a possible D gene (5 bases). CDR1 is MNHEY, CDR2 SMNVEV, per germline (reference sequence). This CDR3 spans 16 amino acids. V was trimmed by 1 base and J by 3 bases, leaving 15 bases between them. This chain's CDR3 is CASSLWGTRDDTEAFF. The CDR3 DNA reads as TGTGCCAGCAGTTTATGGGGGACCAGAGACGACACTGAAGCTTTCTTT.

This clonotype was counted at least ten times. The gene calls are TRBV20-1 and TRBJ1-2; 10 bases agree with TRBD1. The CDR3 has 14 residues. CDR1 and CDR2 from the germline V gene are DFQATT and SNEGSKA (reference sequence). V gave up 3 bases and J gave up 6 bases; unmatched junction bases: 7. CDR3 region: CSARGRQGADGYTF. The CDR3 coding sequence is TGCAGTGCTAGGGGGCGACAGGGGGCAGATGGCTACACCTTC.

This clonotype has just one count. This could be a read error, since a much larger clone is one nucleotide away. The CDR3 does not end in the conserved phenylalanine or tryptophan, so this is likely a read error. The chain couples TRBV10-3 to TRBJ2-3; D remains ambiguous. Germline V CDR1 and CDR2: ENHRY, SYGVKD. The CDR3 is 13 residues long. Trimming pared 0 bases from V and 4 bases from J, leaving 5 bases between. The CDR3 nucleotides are TGTGCCATCAGTGAGTCCGTGCCAGATACGCAGTATCTT. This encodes CAISESVPDTQYL.

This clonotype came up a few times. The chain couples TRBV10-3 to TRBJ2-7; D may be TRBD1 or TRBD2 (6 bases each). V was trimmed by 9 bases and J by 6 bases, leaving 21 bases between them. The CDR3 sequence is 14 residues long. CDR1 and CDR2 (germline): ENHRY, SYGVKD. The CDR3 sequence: CAIATHREGGEQYF. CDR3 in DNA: TGTGCCATAGCAACCCACCGTGAGGGGGGCGAGCAGTACTTC.

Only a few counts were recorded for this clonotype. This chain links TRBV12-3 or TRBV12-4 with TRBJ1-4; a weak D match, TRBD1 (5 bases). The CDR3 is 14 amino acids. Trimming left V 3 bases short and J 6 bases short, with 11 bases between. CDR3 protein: CASSFMGGDEKLFF. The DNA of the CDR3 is TGTGCCAGCAGTTTCATGGGGGGGGATGAAAAACTGTTTTTT.

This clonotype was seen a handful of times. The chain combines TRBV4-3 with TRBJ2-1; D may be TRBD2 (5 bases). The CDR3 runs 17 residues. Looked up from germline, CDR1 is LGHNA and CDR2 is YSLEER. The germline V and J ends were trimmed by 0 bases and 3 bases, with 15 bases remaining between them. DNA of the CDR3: TGCGCCAGCAGCCAAGATATAGAGGGCCGGAACTACAATGAGCAGTTCTTC. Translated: CASSQDIEGRNYNEQFF.

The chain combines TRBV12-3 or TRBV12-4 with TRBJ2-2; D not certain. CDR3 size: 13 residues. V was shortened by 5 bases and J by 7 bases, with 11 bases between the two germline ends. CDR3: CASSVRWVGELFF. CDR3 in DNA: TGTGCCAGCAGTGTTAGATGGGTCGGGGAGCTGTTTTTT.

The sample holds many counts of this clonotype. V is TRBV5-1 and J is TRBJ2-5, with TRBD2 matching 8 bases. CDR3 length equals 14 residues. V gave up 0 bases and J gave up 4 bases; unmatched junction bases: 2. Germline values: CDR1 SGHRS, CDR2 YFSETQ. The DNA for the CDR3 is TGCGCCAGCAGCTTGGCAGCGGGGGTAGAGACCCAGTACTTC. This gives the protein CASSLAAGVETQYF.

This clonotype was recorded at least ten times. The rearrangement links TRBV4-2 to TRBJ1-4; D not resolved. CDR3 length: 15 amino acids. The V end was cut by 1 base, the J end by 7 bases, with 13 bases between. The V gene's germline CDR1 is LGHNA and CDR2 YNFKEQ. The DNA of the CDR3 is TGTGCCAGCAGCCAAGTTTCTCTTGGCCCTGAAAAACTGTTTTTT. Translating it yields CASSQVSLGPEKLFF.

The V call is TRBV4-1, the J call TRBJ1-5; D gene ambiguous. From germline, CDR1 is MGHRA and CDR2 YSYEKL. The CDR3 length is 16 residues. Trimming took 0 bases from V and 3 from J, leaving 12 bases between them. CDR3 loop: CASSQDSLRHNQPQHF. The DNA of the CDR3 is TGCGCCAGCAGCCAAGATTCGCTCAGGCACAATCAGCCCCAGCATTTT.

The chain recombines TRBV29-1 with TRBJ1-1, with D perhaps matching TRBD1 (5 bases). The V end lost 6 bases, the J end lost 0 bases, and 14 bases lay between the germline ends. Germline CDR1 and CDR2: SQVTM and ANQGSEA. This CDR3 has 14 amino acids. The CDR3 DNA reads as TGCAGCGTCGCCCGAACGACAGTGAACACTGAAGCTTTCTTT. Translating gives CSVARTTVNTEAFF.

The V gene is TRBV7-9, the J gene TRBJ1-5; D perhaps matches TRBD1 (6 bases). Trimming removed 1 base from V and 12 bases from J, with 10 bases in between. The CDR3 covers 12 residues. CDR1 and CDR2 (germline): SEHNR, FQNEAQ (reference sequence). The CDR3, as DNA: TGTGCCAGCAGCTTAGGAAAGGGGGTCCAGCATTTT. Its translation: CASSLGKGVQHF. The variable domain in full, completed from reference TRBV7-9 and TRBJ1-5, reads DTGVSQNPRHKITKRGQNVTFRCDPISEHNRLYWYRQTLGQGPEFLTYFQNEAQLEKSRLLSDRFSAERPKGSFSTLEIQRTEQGDSAMYLCASSLGKGVQHFGDGTRLSIL.

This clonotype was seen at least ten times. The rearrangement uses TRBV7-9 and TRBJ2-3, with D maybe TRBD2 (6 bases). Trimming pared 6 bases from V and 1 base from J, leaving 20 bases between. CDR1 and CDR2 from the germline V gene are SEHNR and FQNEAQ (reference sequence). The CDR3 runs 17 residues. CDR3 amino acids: CASSSGREVLGTDTQYF. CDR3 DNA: TGTGCCAGCAGTTCCGGAAGGGAGGTTTTGGGCACAGATACGCAGTATTTT.

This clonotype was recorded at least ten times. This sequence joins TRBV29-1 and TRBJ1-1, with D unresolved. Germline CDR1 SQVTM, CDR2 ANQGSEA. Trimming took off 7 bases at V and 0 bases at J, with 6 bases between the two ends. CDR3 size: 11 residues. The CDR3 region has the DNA TGCAGCGCGTCTATGAACACTGAAGCTTTCTTT. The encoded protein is CSASMNTEAFF.

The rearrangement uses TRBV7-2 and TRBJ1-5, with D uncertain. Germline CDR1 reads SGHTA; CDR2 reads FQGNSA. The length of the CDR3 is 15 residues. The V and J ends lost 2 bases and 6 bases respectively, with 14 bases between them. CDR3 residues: CASSLQGLGSQPQHF. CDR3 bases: TGTGCCAGCAGCTTACAAGGCCTTGGTAGTCAGCCCCAGCATTTT.

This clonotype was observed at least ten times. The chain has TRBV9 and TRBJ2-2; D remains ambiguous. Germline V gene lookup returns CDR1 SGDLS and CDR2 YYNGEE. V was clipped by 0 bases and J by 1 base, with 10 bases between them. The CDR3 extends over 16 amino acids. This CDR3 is CASSVGVLRNTGELFF. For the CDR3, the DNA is TGTGCCAGCAGCGTAGGGGTCCTAAGGAACACCGGGGAGCTGTTTTTT.

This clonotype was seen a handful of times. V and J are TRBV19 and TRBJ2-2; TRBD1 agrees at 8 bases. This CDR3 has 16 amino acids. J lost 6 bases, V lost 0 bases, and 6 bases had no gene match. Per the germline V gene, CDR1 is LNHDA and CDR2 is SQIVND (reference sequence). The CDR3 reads CASSIDWQGASGELFF. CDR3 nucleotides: TGTGCCAGTAGTATAGATTGGCAGGGGGCATCCGGGGAGCTGTTTTTT. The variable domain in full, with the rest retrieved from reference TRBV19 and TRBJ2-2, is DGGITQSPKYLFRKEGQNVTLSCEQNLNHDAMYWYRQDPGQGLRLIYYSQIVNDFQKGDIAEGYSVSREKKESFPLTVTSAQKNPTAFYLCASSIDWQGASGELFFGEGSRLTVL.

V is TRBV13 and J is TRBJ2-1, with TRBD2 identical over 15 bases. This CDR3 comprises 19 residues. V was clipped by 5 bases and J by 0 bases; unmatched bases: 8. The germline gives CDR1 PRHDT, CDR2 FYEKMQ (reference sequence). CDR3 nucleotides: TGTGCCAGCAGCCCTGGGACTAGCGGGGGGTCGAGCTCCTACAATGAGCAGTTCTTC. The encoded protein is CASSPGTSGGSSSYNEQFF.

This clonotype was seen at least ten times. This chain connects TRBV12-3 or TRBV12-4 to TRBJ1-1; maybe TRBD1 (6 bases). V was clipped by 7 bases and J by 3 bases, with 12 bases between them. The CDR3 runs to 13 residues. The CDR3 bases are TGTGCCAGCACCTGGACAGCCGACACTGAAGCTTTCTTT. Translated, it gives CASTWTADTEAFF.

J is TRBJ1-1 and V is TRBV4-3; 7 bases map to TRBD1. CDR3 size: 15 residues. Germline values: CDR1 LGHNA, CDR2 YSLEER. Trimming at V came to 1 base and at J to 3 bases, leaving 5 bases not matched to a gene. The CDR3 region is CASSQVKGADTEAFF. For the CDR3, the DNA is TGCGCCAGCAGCCAAGTTAAGGGGGCGGACACTGAAGCTTTCTTT.

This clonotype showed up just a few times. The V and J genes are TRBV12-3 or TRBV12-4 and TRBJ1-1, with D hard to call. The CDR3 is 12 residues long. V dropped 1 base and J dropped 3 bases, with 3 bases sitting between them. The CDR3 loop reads CASSLVYTEAFF. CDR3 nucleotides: TGTGCCAGCAGTTTAGTTTACACTGAAGCTTTCTTT.

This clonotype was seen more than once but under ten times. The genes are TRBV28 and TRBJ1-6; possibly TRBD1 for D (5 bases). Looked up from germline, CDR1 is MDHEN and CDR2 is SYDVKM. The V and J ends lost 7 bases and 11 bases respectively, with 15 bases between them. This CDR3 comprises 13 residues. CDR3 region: CASTLHRGPPLHF. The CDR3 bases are TGTGCCAGCACTCTCCACCGGGGCCCACCCCTCCACTTT.

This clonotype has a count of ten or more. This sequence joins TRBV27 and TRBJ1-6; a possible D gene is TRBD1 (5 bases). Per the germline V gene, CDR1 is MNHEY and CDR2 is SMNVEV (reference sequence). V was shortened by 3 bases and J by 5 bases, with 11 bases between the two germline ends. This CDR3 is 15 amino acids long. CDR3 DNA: TGTGCCAGCAGTTTGAGGAGGGGCGATAATTCACCCCTCCACTTT. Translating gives CASSLRRGDNSPLHF.

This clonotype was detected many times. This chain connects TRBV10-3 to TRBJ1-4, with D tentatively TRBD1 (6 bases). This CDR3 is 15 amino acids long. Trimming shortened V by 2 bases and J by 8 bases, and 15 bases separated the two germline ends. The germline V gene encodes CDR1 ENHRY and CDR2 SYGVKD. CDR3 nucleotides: TGTGCCATCAGTGAGCCACAACAGGGTGTGGAAAAACTGTTTTTT. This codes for CAISEPQQGVEKLFF.

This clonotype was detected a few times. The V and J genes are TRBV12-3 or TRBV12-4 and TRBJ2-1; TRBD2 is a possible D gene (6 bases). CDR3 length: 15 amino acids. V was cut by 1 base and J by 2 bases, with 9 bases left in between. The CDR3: CASSLGVAAYNEQFF. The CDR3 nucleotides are TGTGCCAGCAGTTTAGGGGTAGCGGCCTACAATGAGCAGTTCTTC.